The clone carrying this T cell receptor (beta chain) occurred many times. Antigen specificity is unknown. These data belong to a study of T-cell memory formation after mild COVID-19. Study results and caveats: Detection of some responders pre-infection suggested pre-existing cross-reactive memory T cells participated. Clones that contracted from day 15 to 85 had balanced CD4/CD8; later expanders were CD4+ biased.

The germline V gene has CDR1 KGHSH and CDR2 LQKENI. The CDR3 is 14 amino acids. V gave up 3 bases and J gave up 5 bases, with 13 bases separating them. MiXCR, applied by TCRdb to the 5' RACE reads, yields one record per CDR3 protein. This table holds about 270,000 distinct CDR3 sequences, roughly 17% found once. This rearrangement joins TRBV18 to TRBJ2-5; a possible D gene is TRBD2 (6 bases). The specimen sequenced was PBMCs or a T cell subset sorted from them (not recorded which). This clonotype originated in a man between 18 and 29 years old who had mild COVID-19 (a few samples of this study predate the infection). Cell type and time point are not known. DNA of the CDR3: TGTGCCAGCTCACCGACCGGGACTTTGGAGACCCAGTACTTC. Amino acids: CASSPTGTLETQYF.